The T cell receptor (beta chain) under discussion was sequenced for a study of cytomegalovirus exposure and HLA in healthy donors. Both 60 Vbeta primers and 13 Jbeta primers went into the PCR. How the authors handled the data: Roughly 11 million of the about 80 million unique TCR beta chains counted in a later analysis were shared. TCRdb keeps only in-frame clones here, not all; method: immunoSEQ multiplex PCR. The V and J calls and clone size are taken from that table; D and trimming were inferred from the DNA. The sample shows 50,000 or so clones, around 70% of them seen only once. V lost 7 bases and J lost 6, with 9 bases in between. CDR1 is MNHNS and CDR2 is SASEGT in the germline V gene. The CDR3 contains 11 residues.

The source material was PBMCs. The clonotype was recovered from a woman aged 45-60 years in good health and CMV-seronegative. The chain couples TRBV6-1 to TRBJ1-2; no reliable D call. CDR3 in amino acids: CASTLYDGYTF. The CDR3 coding sequence is TGTGCCAGCACCCTGTATGATGGCTACACCTTC.